A selection of T cell receptor beta chains follows, all from one sample in a study of T cells in Graves' hyperthyroidism and ophthalmopathy. TCRdb fed the multiplex PCR reads into MiXCR, producing one record per CDR3 protein. The sample has approximately 600,000 distinct CDR3 sequences, more than 11% seen once; the top ten hold less than 6%. Sequencing was done on a sample of blood. These receptors all stem from a woman in her thirties with Graves' hyperthyroidism that later progressed to Graves' ophthalmopathy. Each CDR3 is given with its conserved first and last residue. The D gene is left open where the match is weak. Clone size, where shown, is once, few, many, or a class for clones that have expanded.

V gene	D gene	J gene	clone size	CDR3 DNA	CDR3 protein
TRBV3-1	TRBD2	TRBJ2-1	NA	TGTGCCAGCAGCCATAATATTCTAGCGGGAGTGTCCAATGAGCAGTTCTTC	CASSHNILAGVSNEQFF
TRBV6-1	TRBD1	TRBJ1-6	NA	TGTGCCAGCACCCGCGGGACAGGGGAATATTCACCCCTCCACTTT	CASTRGTGEYSPLHF
TRBV12-3/TRBV12-4	NA	TRBJ1-4	NA	TGTGCCAGCAGTCCCGGTCGGGCTAATGAAAAACTGTTTTTT	CASSPGRANEKLFF
TRBV27	NA	TRBJ2-1	many	TGTGCCAGCAGTTTAGGTAGCGCATACAATGAGCAGTTCTTC	CASSLGSAYNEQFF
TRBV18	TRBD1	TRBJ1-1	many	TGTGCCAGCTCCCCCAAGGGGGCGGACATTCTGGGAGCTTTCTTT	CASSPKGADILGAFF
TRBV6-1	NA	TRBJ2-1	few	TGTGCCAGCAGTTTACCTGTAGGGGCTGAGTTCTTC	CASSLPVGAEFF
TRBV27	NA	TRBJ2-7	many	TGTGCCAGCTCCCCCGGGGACGAGCAGTACTTC	CASSPGDEQYF
TRBV20-1	TRBD2	TRBJ2-1	NA	TGCAGTGCTAGGACTAGCGGAGGTGGCAATGAGCAGTTCTTC	CSARTSGGGNEQFF
TRBV20-1	NA	TRBJ2-5	NA	TGCAGTGCTTCAGGGAACGAAGAGACCCAGTACTTC	CSASGNEETQYF
TRBV6-2/TRBV6-3	NA	TRBJ1-1	few	TGTGCCAGCAGTTACTCGAAAAAGGGACCCCGCGGGGATACTGAAGCTTTCTTT	CASSYSKKGPRGDTEAFF
TRBV11-1	NA	TRBJ1-1	many	TGTGCCAGCAGCTTAGTGGACTCCAACACTGAAGCTTTCTTT	CASSLVDSNTEAFF
TRBV20-1	NA	TRBJ2-1	many	TGCAGTGCTAGCTTCTCACTTAGTTACAATGAGCAGTTCTTC	CSASFSLSYNEQFF
TRBV5-1	TRBD2	TRBJ2-3	many	TGCGCCAGCAGCAAGACGACTAGCGGGAACACAGATACGCAGTATTTT	CASSKTTSGNTDTQYF
TRBV5-1	TRBD2	TRBJ2-1	NA	TGCGCCAGCAGCTTGGTAGGGCGGGAGGAGAATGAGCAGTTCTTC	CASSLVGREENEQFF
TRBV2	TRBD1	TRBJ2-7	many	TGTGCCAGCAGCCTCGGACAGGGGCAATACGAGCAGTACTTC	CASSLGQGQYEQYF
TRBV5-4	NA	TRBJ1-2	few	TGTGCCAGCAGCTTGGCGGGAGGGTTGGGCTATGGCTACACCTTC	CASSLAGGLGYGYTF
TRBV28	NA	TRBJ1-4	many	TGTGCCAGCAGTTTAGGCAGGGTTTCTGAAAAACTGTTTTTT	CASSLGRVSEKLFF
TRBV15	NA	TRBJ1-6	many	TGTGCCACCAGCAGTTTGAGCGCAGGGAGTAATTCACCCCTCCACTTT	CATSSLSAGSNSPLHF
TRBV29-1	NA	TRBJ1-1	many	TGCAGCGGAGGGGGTACGAACACTGAAGCTTTCTTT	CSGGGTNTEAFF
TRBV19	NA	TRBJ1-2	NA	TGTGCCACCACCGGGACTAGTGACTATGGCTACACCTTC	CATTGTSDYGYTF
TRBV5-6	NA	TRBJ1-1	NA	TGTGCCAGCAGCAGAAAGGTCGGGGTAACTGAAGCTTTCTTT	CASSRKVGVTEAFF
TRBV27	NA	TRBJ2-7	NA	TGTGCCAGCAGCGAACGGCCCGGAGGCGAGCAGTACTTC	CASSERPGGEQYF
TRBV12-3/TRBV12-4	TRBD2	TRBJ2-2	many	TGTGCCAGCAGTTCGTGGGGGGGGGTAGCGGGAGTTGGCACCGGGGAGCTGTTTTTT	CASSSWGGVAGVGTGELFF
TRBV4-1	NA	TRBJ1-2	few	TGCGCCAGCAGCCAAGAATCGGGCAAATCCAACTATGGCTACACCTTC	CASSQESGKSNYGYTF
TRBV15	TRBD2	TRBJ2-7	many	TGTGCCACCAGCACCCCAGAGGGACTAGCGGTCTCCTACGAGCAGTACTTC	CATSTPEGLAVSYEQYF
TRBV28	NA	TRBJ2-7	many	TGTGCCAGCAGGACAGCGGACGGATACGAGCAGTACTTC	CASRTADGYEQYF
TRBV4-2	TRBD2	TRBJ2-5	few	TGTGCCAGCAGCCAAGGACTAGCGGGACTGGAGACCCAGTACTTC	CASSQGLAGLETQYF
TRBV19	TRBD1	TRBJ1-2	many	TGTGCCAGTACCCTCGGTACAGGGGGAATAGGCTACACCTTC	CASTLGTGGIGYTF
TRBV6-1	NA	TRBJ1-4	many	TGTGCCAGCAGGGTGACAGCCTTTTCAACTAATGAAAAACTGTTTTTT	CASRVTAFSTNEKLFF
TRBV20-1	TRBD1	TRBJ1-6	many	TGCAGTGCTACGACAGGGGATTCACCCCTCCACTTT	CSATTGDSPLHF
TRBV28	NA	TRBJ2-2	NA	TGTGCCAGCAGAAACGGGCGGGGCAACACCTGGGAGCTGTTTTTT	CASRNGRGNTWELFF
TRBV6-5	NA	TRBJ1-5	NA	TGTGTCAGCAGTTACACCCCCGACGCGCCATTGCCTAGCAATCAGCCCCAGCATTTT	CVSSYTPDAPLPSNQPQHF
TRBV18	NA	TRBJ2-1	many	TGTGCCAGCTCGCAAGGACTGGTAAATGAGCAGTTCTTC	CASSQGLVNEQFF
TRBV12-3/TRBV12-4	NA	TRBJ2-7	many	TGTGCCAGCAGTTTAGGCCCGAGGGCAGGGGAGCAGTACTTC	CASSLGPRAGEQYF
TRBV27	NA	TRBJ2-4	few	TGTGCCAGCAGTTTCCAAGGGCTCCTAGCCAAAAACATTCAGTACTTC	CASSFQGLLAKNIQYF
TRBV6-1	NA	TRBJ2-1	many	TGTGCCAGCTGTGAAGGCAATGAGCAGTTCTTC	CASCEGNEQFF
TRBV20-1	NA	TRBJ1-6	NA	TGCAGTGCTTCCTCCGGGGCTTCACCCCTCCAGTTT	CSASSGASPLQF
TRBV5-4	NA	TRBJ2-6	NA	TGTGCCAGCAGCCCCCCGGGACTCTCGGCCAACGTCCTGACTTTC	CASSPPGLSANVLTF
TRBV6-6	NA	TRBJ1-2	few	TGTGCCAGCAGTTACTTAGCCAGGGCGGCGGTTGATGGCTACACCTTC	CASSYLARAAVDGYTF
TRBV5-4	NA	TRBJ2-3	NA	TGTGCCAGCAGCTTCTGGACTTACACAGATACGCAGTATTTT	CASSFWTYTDTQYF
TRBV30	NA	TRBJ1-1	many	TGTGCCTGGAGGGATCACGAAGCTTTCTTT	CAWRDHEAFF
TRBV20-1	TRBD1	TRBJ2-7	few	TGCAGTGCCCCAGGACAGGCCTACGAGCAGTACTTC	CSAPGQAYEQYF
TRBV20-1	NA	TRBJ2-5	NA	TGCAGTGCTGTAGGAGGGGGCGTTGAGACCCAGTACTTC	CSAVGGGVETQYF
TRBV3-1	NA	TRBJ2-7	NA	TGTGCCAGCAGCCAAGGCGGACGGGAGTTTGACGAGCAGTACTTC	CASSQGGREFDEQYF
TRBV12-3/TRBV12-4	NA	TRBJ2-7	many	TGTGCCAGCACCCCGGGGGCTTCCTACGAGCAGTACTTC	CASTPGASYEQYF
TRBV20-1	NA	TRBJ1-4	many	TGCAGTGCTAGAGACCTCGGGGGACTTGGTGAAAAACTGTTTTTT	CSARDLGGLGEKLFF
TRBV30	TRBD1	TRBJ1-2	many	TGTGCCTGGAGTGTACGAGGCAGGGGGCGAGGCTACACCTTC	CAWSVRGRGRGYTF
TRBV5-5	TRBD2	TRBJ2-1	NA	TGTGCCAGCAGCTTGAGCAGCGGTGGACTAGCGGGGTACAATGAGCAGTTCTTC	CASSLSSGGLAGYNEQFF
TRBV11-2	TRBD2	TRBJ2-1	NA	TGTGCCAGCAGCTTACTGGGACTAGCGGGGATCAATGAGCAGTTCTTC	CASSLLGLAGINEQFF
TRBV12-3/TRBV12-4	NA	TRBJ2-1	many	TGTGCCAGCAGTTCGTCCGGGAAGCCGGATGAGCAGTTCTTC	CASSSSGKPDEQFF
TRBV20-1	TRBD2	TRBJ2-7	NA	TGCAGTGCTCCAATAGCGGGAGAGACCTACGAGCAGTACTTC	CSAPIAGETYEQYF
TRBV27	NA	TRBJ1-1	many	TGTGCCAGCAGTTTAGATTTCCGGGGGCGGAACACTGAAGCTTTCTTT	CASSLDFRGRNTEAFF
TRBV24-1	NA	TRBJ2-3	many	TGTGCCACCAGTGGAGGGGACGGACGGGGCGCCTTCACAGATACGCAGTATTTT	CATSGGDGRGAFTDTQYF
TRBV7-9	NA	TRBJ2-1	few	TGTGCCAGCAGTTCATTTGAGACGGGAGACGCGTTCTTC	CASSSFETGDAFF
TRBV4-1	TRBD1	TRBJ1-6	NA	TGCGCCAGCAGAACGGGACAGGGTAATTCACCCCTCCACTTT	CASRTGQGNSPLHF
TRBV6-5	NA	TRBJ2-6	NA	TGTGCCAGCAGTTACAAAGACTACAGGGCCTTCTCTGGGGCCAACGTCCTGACTTTC	CASSYKDYRAFSGANVLTF
TRBV6-5	NA	TRBJ1-1	many	TGTGCCAGCAGTTACTCAGGGGGTAGAACTGAAGCTTTCTTT	CASSYSGGRTEAFF
TRBV18	TRBD2	TRBJ2-1	few	TGTGCCAGCTCACAAGGTAGCGGGATAGTAGATGAGCAGTTCTTC	CASSQGSGIVDEQFF